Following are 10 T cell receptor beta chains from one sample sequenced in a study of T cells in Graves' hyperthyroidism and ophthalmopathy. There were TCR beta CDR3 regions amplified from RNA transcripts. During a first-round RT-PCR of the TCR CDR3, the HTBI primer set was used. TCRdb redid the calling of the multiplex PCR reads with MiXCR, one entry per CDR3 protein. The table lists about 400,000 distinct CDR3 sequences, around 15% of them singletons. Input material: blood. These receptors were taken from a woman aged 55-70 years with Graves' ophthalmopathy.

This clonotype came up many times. CDR3 region: CASSLFSAREGPYEQYF. Here the CDR3 DNA reads TGTGCCAGCAGCTTATTCTCAGCGCGGGAGGGCCCCTACGAGCAGTACTTC. V and J are TRBV7-2 and TRBJ2-7, with 9 bases that match TRBD2. Trimming removed 2 bases from V and 2 bases from J; junction bases left unmatched: 10. This CDR3 has 17 residues. Germline loops: CDR1 SGHTA, CDR2 FQGNSA. Looking up the rest from reference TRBV7-2 and TRBJ2-7 gives the full variable domain: GAGVSQSPSNKVTEKGKDVELRCDPISGHTALYWYRQSLGQGLEFLIYFQGNSAPDKSGLPSDRFSAERTGGSVSTLTIQRTQQEDSAVYLCASSLFSAREGPYEQYFGPGTRLTVT.

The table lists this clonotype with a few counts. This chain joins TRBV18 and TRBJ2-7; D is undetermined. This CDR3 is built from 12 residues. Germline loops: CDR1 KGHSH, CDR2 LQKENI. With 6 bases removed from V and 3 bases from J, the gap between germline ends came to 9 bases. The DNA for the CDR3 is TGTGCCAGCTCGACCACGAACTACGAGCAGTACTTC. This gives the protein CASSTTNYEQYF.

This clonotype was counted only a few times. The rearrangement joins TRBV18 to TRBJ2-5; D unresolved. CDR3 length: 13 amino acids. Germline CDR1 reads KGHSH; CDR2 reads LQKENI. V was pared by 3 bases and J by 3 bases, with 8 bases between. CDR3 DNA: TGTGCCAGCTCACCCCGTGTGAAAGAGACCCAGTACTTC. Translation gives CASSPRVKETQYF.

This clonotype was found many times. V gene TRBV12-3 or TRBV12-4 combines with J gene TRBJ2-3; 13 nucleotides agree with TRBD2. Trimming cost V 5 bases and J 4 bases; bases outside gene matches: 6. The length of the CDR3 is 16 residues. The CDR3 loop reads CASSLRTSGRSDTQYF. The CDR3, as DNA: TGTGCCAGCAGTCTCAGGACTAGCGGGAGATCAGATACGCAGTATTTT.

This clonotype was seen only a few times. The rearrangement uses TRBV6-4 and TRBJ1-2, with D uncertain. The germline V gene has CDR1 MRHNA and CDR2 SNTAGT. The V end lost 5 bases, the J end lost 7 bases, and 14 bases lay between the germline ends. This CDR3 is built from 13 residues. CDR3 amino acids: CASSSRAGGGYTF. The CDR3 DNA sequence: TGTGCCAGCAGTTCGCGGGCCGGTGGTGGCTACACCTTC.

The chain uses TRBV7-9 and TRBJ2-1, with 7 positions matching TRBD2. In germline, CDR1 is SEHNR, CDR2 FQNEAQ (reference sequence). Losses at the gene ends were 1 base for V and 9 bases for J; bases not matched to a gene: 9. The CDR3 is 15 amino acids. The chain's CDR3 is CASSLVVSGGGEQFF. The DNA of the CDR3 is TGTGCCAGCAGCTTAGTGGTATCGGGCGGGGGTGAGCAGTTCTTC.

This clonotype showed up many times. The CDR3 bases are TGTGCCAGCAGTTACGATGAGACTAGCGGGAGCGCGAGGGAGTTCTTC. It codes for CASSYDETSGSAREFF. J is TRBJ2-1 and V is TRBV6-6, with 12 bases identical to TRBD2. In germline, CDR1 is MNHNY, CDR2 SVGAGI (reference sequence). The CDR3 spans 16 residues. J was trimmed by 14 bases and V by 2 bases; bases with no gene match: 13.

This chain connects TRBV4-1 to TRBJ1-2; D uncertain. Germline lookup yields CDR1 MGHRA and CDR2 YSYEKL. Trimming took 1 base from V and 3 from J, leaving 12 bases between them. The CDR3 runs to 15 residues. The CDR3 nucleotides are TGCGCCAGCAGCCAAGGGCCCTTGGGTGACTATGGCTACACCTTC. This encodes CASSQGPLGDYGYTF.

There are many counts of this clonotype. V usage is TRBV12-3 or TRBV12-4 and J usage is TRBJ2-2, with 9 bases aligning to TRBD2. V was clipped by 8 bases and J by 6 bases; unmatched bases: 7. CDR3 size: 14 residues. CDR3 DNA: TGTGCCAGCCTCTTCGGCGGGAGGGCCGGGGAGCTGTTTTTT. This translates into CASLFGGRAGELFF.

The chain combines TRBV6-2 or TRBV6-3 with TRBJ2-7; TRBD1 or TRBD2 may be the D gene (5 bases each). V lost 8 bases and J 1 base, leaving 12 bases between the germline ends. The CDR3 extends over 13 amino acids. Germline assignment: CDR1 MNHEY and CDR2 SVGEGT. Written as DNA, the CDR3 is TGTGCCAGCGGTCGAGGGGAGTCCTACGAGCAGTACTTC. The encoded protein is CASGRGESYEQYF.